Sequencing of this TCR beta chain was carried out in a study of vaccination effects on CD4 cells after COVID-19. Per the germline V gene, CDR1 is MNHEY and CDR2 is SVGAGI. V lost 0 bases to trimming and J lost 2 bases, with 8 bases between them. The CDR3 extends over 15 amino acids. On this clone itself: The target antigen is unknown.

Using viral peptide pools, the ViraFEST assay grew out antigen-specific CD4+ T cells prior to sequencing. Investigators separated out CD4+ T cells once around nine days of culture had passed. Everyone in the study got two shots of either the BNT162b2 or mRNA-1273 vaccine. Having tested negative for nucleocapsid antibodies, the vaccine recipients showed no prior SARS-CoV-2 infection. Only in-frame clones appear in the TCRdb table, and some are missing; sequencing was by immunoSEQ multiplex PCR. This sample has 29,000 or so clones, with under 85% found just once. Study-level results: Recruitment yielded few convalescent patients, and the study had no early post-infection timepoints.

This TCR derives from a human donor who received a COVID-19 vaccine. Sequencing was performed on CD4+ T cells from PBMCs cultured with HCoV-OC43 spike peptides, taken after COVID-19 vaccination. Indicated subset: HCoV-OC43 spike overlapping peptide pool stimulation. This chain connects TRBV6-5 to TRBJ1-5; no firm D call. The DNA for the CDR3 is TGTGCCAGCAGTTACTCGGGGAAGGGCAATCAGCCCCAGCATTTT. Translation gives CASSYSGKGNQPQHF.